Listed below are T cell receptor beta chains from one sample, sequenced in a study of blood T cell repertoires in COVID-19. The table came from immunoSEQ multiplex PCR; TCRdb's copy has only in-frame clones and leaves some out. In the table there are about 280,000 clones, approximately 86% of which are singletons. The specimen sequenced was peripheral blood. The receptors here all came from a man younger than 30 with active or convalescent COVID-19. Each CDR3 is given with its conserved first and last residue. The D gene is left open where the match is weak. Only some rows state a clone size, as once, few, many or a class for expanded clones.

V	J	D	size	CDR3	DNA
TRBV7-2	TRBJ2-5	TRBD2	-	CASSWTSGGPQETQYF	TGTGCCAGCAGCTGGACTAGCGGGGGGCCTCAAGAGACCCAGTACTTC
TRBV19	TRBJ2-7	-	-	CASTRGGHGDEQYF	TGTGCCAGCACCAGAGGGGGTCACGGGGACGAGCAGTACTTC
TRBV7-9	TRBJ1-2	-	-	CASSFSSPQGTGHYGYTF	TGTGCCAGCAGCTTTTCCTCCCCGCAGGGGACCGGACACTATGGCTACACCTTC
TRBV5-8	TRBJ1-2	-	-	CASSPRGSYGYTF	TGTGCCAGCAGCCCTCGGGGGAGCTATGGCTACACCTTC
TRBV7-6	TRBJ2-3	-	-	CASSPWGVSDTQYF	TGTGCCAGCAGCCCCTGGGGGGTCAGTGATACGCAGTATTTT
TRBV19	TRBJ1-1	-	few	CASSLQRNTEAFF	TGTGCCAGTAGCCTACAGAGGAACACTGAAGCTTTCTTT
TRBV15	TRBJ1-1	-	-	CATSAGWGTEAFF	TGTGCCACCAGCGCGGGGTGGGGCACTGAAGCTTTCTTT
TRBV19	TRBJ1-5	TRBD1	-	CASSIASGQPQPQHF	TGTGCCAGTAGTATAGCATCGGGACAGCCTCAGCCCCAGCATTTT
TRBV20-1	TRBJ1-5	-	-	CSASGRAYSNQPQHF	TGCAGTGCTAGTGGGAGGGCTTATAGCAATCAGCCCCAGCATTTT
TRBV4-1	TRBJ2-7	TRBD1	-	CASSLNTGTGYEQYF	TGCGCCAGCAGCCTCAACACCGGGACAGGGTACGAGCAGTACTTC
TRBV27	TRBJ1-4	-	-	CASSFWEGEKLFF	TGTGCCAGCAGTTTCTGGGAGGGAGAAAAACTGTTTTTT